The present T cell receptor (beta chain) was sequenced within a study of blood T cell repertoires in COVID-19. Study context: COVID-19 samples, acute and convalescent, were from the United States, Italy and Spain. From T cells, B-cell-depleted T cells, or PBMCs came the material, which was cDNA or gDNA.

Trimming left V 3 bases short and J 7 bases short, with 10 bases between. The CDR3 covers 12 residues. CDR1 is LGHDT and CDR2 is YNNKEL in the germline V gene (reference sequence). Source study methods: Reference gene primer amplification yielded estimated nucleated cell counts. Sequencing was performed with immunoSEQ multiplex PCR; in TCRdb, only in-frame clones are kept and a portion is missing. The DNA was the basis for D and trimming; V, J and clone size are from that table. This table holds about 230,000 clones, roughly 83% found once. This sequence was found in a woman aged 50 to 60 with acute or convalescent COVID-19. Sequencing was done on a sample of peripheral blood. V is TRBV3-1 (or the pseudogene TRBV3-2) and J is TRBJ2-7, with D perhaps matching TRBD2 (5 bases). CDR3 amino acids: CASSHTGGEQYF. DNA of the CDR3: TGTGCCAGCAGCCACACGGGCGGGGAGCAGTACTTC.